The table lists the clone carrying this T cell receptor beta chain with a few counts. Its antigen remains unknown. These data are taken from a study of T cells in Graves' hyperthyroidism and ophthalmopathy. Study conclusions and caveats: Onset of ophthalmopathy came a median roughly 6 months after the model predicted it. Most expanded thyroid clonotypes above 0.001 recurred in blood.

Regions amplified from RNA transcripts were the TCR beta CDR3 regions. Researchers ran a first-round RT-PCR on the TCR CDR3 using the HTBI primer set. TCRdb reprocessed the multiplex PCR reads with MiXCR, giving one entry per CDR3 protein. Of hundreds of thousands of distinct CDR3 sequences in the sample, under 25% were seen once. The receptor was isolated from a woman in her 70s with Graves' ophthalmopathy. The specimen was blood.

The CDR3 reads CAIATGGEETQYF. The CDR3 bases are TGTGCCATAGCGACAGGGGGGGAAGAGACCCAGTACTTC. This chain connects TRBV10-3 to TRBJ2-5, with TRBD1 matching over 9 bases. V was pared by 9 bases and J by 3 bases, with 5 bases of the junction left unmatched. The CDR3 loop spans 13 amino acids. The germline gives CDR1 ENHRY, CDR2 SYGVKD.